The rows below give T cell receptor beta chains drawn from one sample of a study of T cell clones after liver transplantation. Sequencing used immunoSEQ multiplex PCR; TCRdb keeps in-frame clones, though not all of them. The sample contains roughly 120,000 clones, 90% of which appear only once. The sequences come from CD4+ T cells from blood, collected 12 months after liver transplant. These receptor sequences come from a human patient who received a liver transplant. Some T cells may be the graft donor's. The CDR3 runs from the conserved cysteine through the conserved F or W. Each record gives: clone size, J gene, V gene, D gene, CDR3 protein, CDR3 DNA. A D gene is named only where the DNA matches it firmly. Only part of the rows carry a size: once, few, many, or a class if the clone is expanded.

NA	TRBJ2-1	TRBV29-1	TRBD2	CSVAGVPYNEQFF	TGCAGCGTAGCGGGAGTTCCCTACAATGAGCAGTTCTTC
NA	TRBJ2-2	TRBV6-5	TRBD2	CAVKAGLASGELFF	TGTGCCGTAAAGGCGGGACTAGCATCCGGGGAGCTGTTTTTT
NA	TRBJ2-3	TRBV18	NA	CASLGPGTQYF	TGTGCCAGCCTCGGACCGGGAACGCAGTATTTT
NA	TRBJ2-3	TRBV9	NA	CASSVVPQGADTQYF	TGTGCCAGCAGCGTAGTCCCCCAGGGAGCCGATACGCAGTATTTT
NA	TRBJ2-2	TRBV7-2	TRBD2	CASSLGGGSSTGELFF	TGTGCCAGCAGCTTAGGTGGCGGGAGTAGTACCGGGGAGCTGTTTTTT
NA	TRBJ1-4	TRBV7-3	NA	CASSPPRELREKLFF	TGTGCCAGCAGCCCCCCGAGGGAACTTCGTGAAAAACTGTTTTTT
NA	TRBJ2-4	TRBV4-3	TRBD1	CASSQSAAGGDSIQYF	TGCGCCAGCAGCCAAAGTGCGGCAGGGGGAGATAGCATTCAGTACTTC
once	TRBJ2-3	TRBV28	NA	CASSLSAGRTDTQYF	TGTGCCAGCAGTTTATCGGCAGGGCGGACAGATACGCAGTATTTT
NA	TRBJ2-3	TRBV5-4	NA	CASSPNRGGDTQYF	TGTGCCAGCAGCCCCAACAGGGGAGGAGATACGCAGTATTTT
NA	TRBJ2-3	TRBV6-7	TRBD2	CASRHPSSGLAGVSQYF	TGTGCCAGCAGACATCCATCCTCAGGACTAGCCGGGGTCTCGCAGTATTTT
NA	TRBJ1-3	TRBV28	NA	CASSLDSGNTIYF	TGTGCCAGCAGCTTAGATTCTGGAAACACCATATATTTT
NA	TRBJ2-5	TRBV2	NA	CASILGGQETQYF	TGTGCCAGCATTCTGGGCGGCCAAGAGACCCAGTACTTC
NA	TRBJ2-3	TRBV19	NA	CASILGDTQYF	TGTGCCAGTATTTTGGGCGATACGCAGTATTTT
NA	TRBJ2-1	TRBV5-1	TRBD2	CASGLTSGREGEQFF	TGCGCCAGCGGCCTGACTAGCGGGAGGGAAGGTGAGCAGTTCTTC
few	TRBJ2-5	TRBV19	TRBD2	CASSGTSGAGTQYF	TGTGCCAGTAGCGGGACTAGCGGAGCCGGGACCCAGTACTTC
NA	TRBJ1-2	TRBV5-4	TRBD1	CASSSNRGLYGYTF	TGTGCCAGCAGCTCGAACAGGGGGCTGTATGGCTACACCTTC
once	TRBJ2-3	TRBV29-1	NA	CSVASLHTDTQYF	TGCAGCGTTGCGTCGCTCCACACAGATACGCAGTATTTT
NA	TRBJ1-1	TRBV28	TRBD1	CAIAGTGNTEAFF	TGTGCCATCGCGGGGACAGGGAACACTGAAGCTTTCTTT
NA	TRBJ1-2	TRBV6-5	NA	CASSYSLLGGGSGYTF	TGTGCCAGCAGTTACTCGTTACTCGGGGGAGGAAGTGGCTACACCTTC
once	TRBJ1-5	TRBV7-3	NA	CASSLTGNSNQPQHF	TGTGCCAGCAGCTTAACAGGGAATAGCAATCAGCCCCAGCATTTT
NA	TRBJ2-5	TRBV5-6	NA	CASSLVSAAEETQYF	TGTGCCAGCAGCTTGGTATCGGCCGCTGAGGAGACCCAGTACTTC
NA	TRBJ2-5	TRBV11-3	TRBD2	CASSAGTSGQETQYF	TGTGCCAGCAGCGCCGGGACTAGCGGACAAGAGACCCAGTACTTC
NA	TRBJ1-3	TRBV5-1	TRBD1	CASSFSGTGSSSGNTIYF	TGCGCCAGCAGCTTCTCCGGGACAGGATCGAGCTCTGGAAACACCATATATTTT
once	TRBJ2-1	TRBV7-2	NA	CASSLVPRGRNEQFF	TGTGCCAGCAGCCTAGTCCCCAGGGGCCGGAATGAGCAGTTCTTC
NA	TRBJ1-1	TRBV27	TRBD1	CASSLSGTANTEAFF	TGTGCCAGCAGCCTCTCCGGGACAGCAAACACTGAAGCTTTCTTT
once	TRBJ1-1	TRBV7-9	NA	CASSLITAGGGTEAFF	TGTGCCAGCAGCTTAATTACCGCCGGTGGGGGCACTGAAGCTTTCTTT
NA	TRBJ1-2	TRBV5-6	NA	CASSLRDHSRDGYTF	TGTGCCAGCAGCCTCCGGGACCACTCCAGGGATGGCTACACCTTC
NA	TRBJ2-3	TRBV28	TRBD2	CASSLAGVNTDTQYF	TGTGCCAGCAGCCTAGCGGGAGTAAACACAGATACGCAGTATTTT
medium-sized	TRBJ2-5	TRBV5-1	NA	CASSLEGEETQYF	TGCGCCAGCAGCTTGGAAGGGGAAGAGACCCAGTACTTC
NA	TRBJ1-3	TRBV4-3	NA	CASSHQGGGNTIYF	TGCGCCAGCAGCCACCAGGGCGGTGGGAACACCATATATTTT
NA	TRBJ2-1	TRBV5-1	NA	CASTLNNEQFF	TGCGCCAGCACCTTGAACAATGAGCAGTTCTTC
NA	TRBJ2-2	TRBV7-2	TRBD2	CASSSGLAAGELFF	TGTGCCAGCAGCTCCGGTCTAGCGGCCGGGGAGCTGTTTTTT
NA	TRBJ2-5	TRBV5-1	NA	CASRVQGTPQETQYF	TGCGCCAGCAGGGTGCAGGGGACGCCCCAAGAGACCCAGTACTTC
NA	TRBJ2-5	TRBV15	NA	CATRGSSRETQYF	TGTGCCACCAGGGGATCTTCCAGGGAGACCCAGTACTTC
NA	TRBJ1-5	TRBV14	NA	CARDLNQPQHF	TGTGCCAGGGATTTGAATCAGCCCCAGCATTTT